The TCR beta chain under discussion was sequenced for a study of T cell responses to AZD1222 COVID-19 vaccine. Overall study findings and caveats: The study identified only five to seven AZD1222 recipients as seropositive at baseline. CD4 TCRs associated with vaccination spanned spike, dominating at 160-218 and 743-854. White British ancestry dominated among donors, who included more females, and clonal diversity was possibly underestimated.

This CDR3 has 14 residues. Trimming left V 4 bases short and J 8 bases short, with 15 bases between. CDR1 and CDR2 from the germline V gene are SQVTM and ANQGSEA. With regard to this clone: Its antigen is as yet unknown.

The repertoire was sequenced with immunoSEQ multiplex PCR; TCRdb's copy has only in-frame clones and lacks some. The sample yields about 190,000 clones, 85% to 95% seen once. The clonotype originates from an adult who received the MenACWY meningococcal vaccine as a control. Sequences were derived from peripheral blood, sampled 28 days after the second dose of the MenACWY control vaccine. This sequence joins TRBV29-1 and TRBJ1-6, with D possibly matching TRBD1 (6 bases). The CDR3 nucleotides are TGCAGCGTTGCGATGGGGGCTGCGGATTCACCCCTCCACTTT. This translates into CSVAMGAADSPLHF.